The next 25 T cell receptor beta chains were all read from a single sample in a study of T cell responses to AZD1222 COVID-19 vaccine. Generated by immunoSEQ multiplex PCR, the TCRdb table keeps only in-frame clones and is missing some. The data show approximately 130,000 clones, 85% to 95% seen once. Material: peripheral blood, obtained on day 0 of AZD1222 vaccination. The source is an adult in good health.

The chain recombines TRBV5-1 with TRBJ2-1, with 8 bases aligning to TRBD1. J gave up 9 bases and V 4 bases, and 6 bases lay outside the gene matches. The CDR3 totals 13 residues. CDR1 and CDR2 from the germline V gene are SGHRS and YFSETQ. CDR3 loop: CASSQDRAGEQFF. CDR3 in DNA: TGCGCCAGCAGCCAGGACAGGGCGGGTGAGCAGTTCTTC.

The V and J genes are TRBV18 and TRBJ1-5; 9 bases agree with TRBD1. Germline assignment: CDR1 KGHSH and CDR2 LQKENI. Trimming removed 5 bases from V and 2 bases from J; junction bases left unmatched: 4. The CDR3 loop spans 15 amino acids. This CDR3 is CASSSTGGGNQPQHF. CDR3 bases: TGTGCCAGCTCATCGACAGGGGGGGGCAATCAGCCCCAGCATTTT.

The chain carries TRBV18 and TRBJ1-1, with D tentatively TRBD1 (5 bases). Germline loops: CDR1 KGHSH, CDR2 LQKENI. The V gene lost 1 base and the J gene lost 6 bases, with 21 bases spanning the gap. The CDR3 contains 17 residues. The chain's CDR3 is CASSPLQGGKFFAEAFF. CDR3 nucleotides: TGTGCCAGCTCACCACTCCAGGGTGGAAAATTTTTCGCTGAAGCTTTCTTT.

V is TRBV18 and J is TRBJ2-3, with D uncertain. The ends were cut back, 3 bases at V and 0 bases at J, with 13 bases in the middle. The CDR3 has 16 amino acids. Looked up from germline, CDR1 is KGHSH and CDR2 is LQKENI. The CDR3 sequence: CASSPLPTGSTDTQYF. The CDR3 DNA reads TGTGCCAGCTCACCTCTTCCGACCGGAAGCACAGATACGCAGTATTTT.

The J gene is TRBJ1-1, the V gene TRBV7-9; TRBD1 might be the D (5 bases). Per the germline V gene, CDR1 is SEHNR and CDR2 is FQNEAQ (reference sequence). The V end was cut by 5 bases, the J end by 7 bases, with 20 bases between. The CDR3 sequence is 15 residues long. In DNA form, the CDR3 reads TGTGCCAGCAGCCCTACAGGCCTCCAGACAGATGAAGCTTTCTTT. Translation: CASSPTGLQTDEAFF.

The chain links TRBV7-8 to TRBJ2-1; 10 bases are shared with TRBD1. Germline V CDR1 and CDR2: SGHVS, FQNEAQ. The CDR3 is 14 amino acids. Trimming removed 5 bases from V and 5 bases from J; junction bases left unmatched: 3. This CDR3 reads CASSDRGRHNEQFF. The CDR3 DNA follows: TGTGCCAGCAGCGACAGGGGGCGACACAATGAGCAGTTCTTC.

The J gene is TRBJ1-1, the V gene TRBV7-9, with a weak D call TRBD1 (6 bases). The V gene's germline CDR1 is SEHNR and CDR2 FQNEAQ (reference sequence). Trimming pared 3 bases from V and 4 bases from J, leaving 12 bases between. The CDR3 loop spans 14 amino acids. CDR3 in amino acids: CASSLVRGSTEAFF. For the CDR3, the DNA is TGTGCCAGCAGCTTGGTCAGGGGAAGCACTGAAGCTTTCTTT.

This clone came up a few times. The V call is TRBV5-1, the J call TRBJ2-3; 9 nucleotides align to TRBD2. This CDR3 contains 16 residues. V shed 0 bases, J shed 6 bases, and the junction held 8 bases outside the gene matches. Germline V gene sequence: CDR1 SGHRS, CDR2 YFSETQ. The CDR3 sequence: CASSLALAGMGDTQYF. The CDR3 DNA follows: TGCGCCAGCAGCTTGGCGCTAGCGGGGATGGGGGATACGCAGTATTTT.

The DNA for the CDR3 is TGTGCCAGCAGCCAGGGATTGGGGTCCAATGAGCAGTTCTTC. Its protein is CASSQGLGSNEQFF. This rearrangement joins TRBV3-1 (or the pseudogene TRBV3-2) to TRBJ2-1; D is unresolved. Germline V gene sequence: CDR1 LGHDT, CDR2 YNNKEL (reference sequence). Trimming pared 3 bases from V and 6 bases from J, leaving 12 bases between. The CDR3 has 14 residues.

The rearrangement joins TRBV5-3 to TRBJ1-1, with a possible D match to TRBD1 (5 bases). TRBV5-3 is known as an ORF, though its function is uncertain. Trimming removed 8 bases at V and 11 bases at J, with 16 bases between. This CDR3 comprises 11 residues. Written as DNA, the CDR3 is TGTGCCAGGCCCGGGGGATTAGAGGCTTTCTTT. Encoded protein: CARPGGLEAFF.

This sequence joins TRBV24-1 and TRBJ1-2; possibly TRBD1 for D (6 bases). V lost 6 bases to trimming and J lost 4 bases, with 11 bases between them. This CDR3 has 13 amino acids. The germline V gene encodes CDR1 KGHDR and CDR2 SFDVKD. Here the CDR3 DNA reads TGTGCCACCAGTTCAGGCAGGGGCTATGGCTACACCTTC. Translated: CATSSGRGYGYTF.

The J gene is TRBJ1-6, the V gene TRBV29-1; D possibly corresponds to TRBD1 (5 bases). The CDR3 totals 13 residues. V lost 6 bases and J 5 bases, leaving 11 bases between the germline ends. The germline gives CDR1 SQVTM, CDR2 ANQGSEA. For the CDR3, the DNA is TGCAGCGTACGGACACAAGATAATTCACCCCTCCACTTT. As protein: CSVRTQDNSPLHF. Full variable domain (remainder filled in from reference TRBV29-1 and TRBJ1-6): SAVISQKPSRDICQRGTSLTIQCQVDSQVTMMFWYRQQPGQSLTLIATANQGSEATYESGFVIDKFPISRPNLTFSTLTVSNMSPEDSSIYLCSVRTQDNSPLHFGNGTRLTVT.

This chain uses TRBV2 with TRBJ2-7; D perhaps matches TRBD2 (5 bases). The CDR3 has 14 residues. Germline V lookup: CDR1 SNHLY, CDR2 FYNNEI. V was cut by 3 bases and J by 1 base, with 10 bases left in between. In DNA form, the CDR3 reads TGTGCCAGCAGTGATGTGGGGAGATCCTACGAGCAGTACTTC. It yields the protein CASSDVGRSYEQYF.

This clone has only a few counts. This rearrangement joins TRBV6-2 or TRBV6-3 to TRBJ1-2; 8 bases align to TRBD1. The J segment lost 7 bases and the V segment lost 4 bases, leaving 8 bases of the junction unmatched. CDR1 and CDR2 (germline): MNHEY, SVGEGT. The CDR3 has 14 amino acids. CDR3 protein: CASSSGQGGSGYTF. In DNA, the CDR3 is TGTGCCAGCAGTTCCGGACAGGGAGGTTCTGGCTACACCTTC.

In nucleotides, the CDR3 is TGTGCCAGCTCGCGACAGGGGAGCTCTGGAAACACCATATATTTT. Translating gives CASSRQGSSGNTIYF. The rearrangement joins TRBV18 to TRBJ1-3, with 8 bases fitting TRBD1. V gave up 6 bases and J gave up 0 bases; unmatched junction bases: 4. The CDR3 has 15 residues. Germline CDR1 reads KGHSH; CDR2 reads LQKENI.

The chain employs TRBV29-1 and TRBJ1-1; TRBD1 is a possible D gene (6 bases). Trimming shortened V by 7 bases and J by 3 bases, and 18 bases separated the two germline ends. CDR3 length: 14 amino acids. Looked up from germline, CDR1 is SQVTM and CDR2 is ANQGSEA. The CDR3 region has the DNA TGCAGCGCGACGGGGGGGCGAAGATACACTGAAGCTTTCTTT. Translated: CSATGGRRYTEAFF.

The V and J genes are TRBV27 and TRBJ2-7; the D gene could be TRBD1 or TRBD2 (6 bases each). CDR3 size: 14 residues. Trimming shortened V by 0 bases and J by 4 bases, and 10 bases separated the two germline ends. Germline V lookup: CDR1 MNHEY, CDR2 SMNVEV (reference sequence). The CDR3 reads CASSLSGGRYEQYF. CDR3 DNA sequence: TGTGCCAGCAGTTTATCGGGGGGCCGGTACGAGCAGTACTTC.

This clone came up once. The chain carries TRBV4-2 and TRBJ1-5, with 7 bases lining up with TRBD1. This CDR3 has 16 amino acids. The junction had 12 bases not matched to a gene; V was cut back by 4 bases and J by 6 bases. CDR1 is LGHNA and CDR2 is YNFKEQ in the germline V gene. The CDR3 reads CASSPRTGVVGQPQHF. Written as DNA, the CDR3 is TGTGCCAGCAGCCCACGAACAGGGGTTGTCGGTCAGCCCCAGCATTTT.

This chain uses TRBV6-2 or TRBV6-3 with TRBJ2-3; D tentatively fits TRBD1 or TRBD2 (6 bases each). The CDR3 runs to 14 residues. From germline, CDR1 is MNHEY and CDR2 SVGEGT. V was cut by 1 base and J by 7 bases, with 12 bases left in between. The CDR3 loop is CASSYFGGRNTQYF. The CDR3 DNA reads as TGTGCCAGCAGTTACTTCGGGGGCCGCAATACGCAGTATTTT.

The CDR3 loop is CASSPGTGLLYGYTF. The CDR3 coding sequence is TGTGCCAGTAGTCCCGGGACAGGGCTCCTCTATGGCTACACCTTC. V and J are TRBV19 and TRBJ1-2; TRBD1 aligns across 9 bases. V shed 5 bases, J shed 4 bases, and the junction held 8 bases outside the gene matches. The CDR3 consists of 15 residues. Germline-derived CDR1 and CDR2 are LNHDA and SQIVND (reference sequence).

V usage is TRBV18 and J usage is TRBJ2-2; D gene uncertain. V gave up 3 bases and J gave up 0 bases, with 14 bases separating them. Germline lookup yields CDR1 KGHSH and CDR2 LQKENI. This CDR3 has 17 residues. CDR3 DNA sequence: TGTGCCAGCTCACCGAACGCGTTCGGCCCGAACACCGGGGAGCTGTTTTTT. This encodes CASSPNAFGPNTGELFF.

As regards this clone: This same CDR3 is encoded by further DNA sequences in the sample. V and J are TRBV19 and TRBJ1-4; D is perhaps TRBD1 (5 bases). This CDR3 is 15 amino acids long. V gave up 5 bases and J gave up 0 bases, with 10 bases separating them. Per the germline V gene, CDR1 is LNHDA and CDR2 is SQIVND (reference sequence). The CDR3 nucleotides read TGTGCCAGTAGTCCAGGGACGGCAACTAATGAAAAACTGTTTTTT. It encodes CASSPGTATNEKLFF. The full variable domain, in which reference TRBV19 and TRBJ1-4 provide the parts outside the CDR3, is DGGITQSPKYLFRKEGQNVTLSCEQNLNHDAMYWYRQDPGQGLRLIYYSQIVNDFQKGDIAEGYSVSREKKESFPLTVTSAQKNPTAFYLCASSPGTATNEKLFFGSGTQLSVL.

The chain uses TRBV5-4 and TRBJ2-5; a possible D gene is TRBD1 (6 bases). The CDR3 consists of 14 residues. With 4 bases removed from V and 5 bases from J, the gap between germline ends came to 15 bases. Germline values: CDR1 SGHNT, CDR2 YYREEE (reference sequence). CDR3 nucleotides: TGTGCCAGCAGCCTACAGGGTTTTGGTGAGACCCAGTACTTC. The encoded protein is CASSLQGFGETQYF.

This chain joins TRBV20-1 and TRBJ2-3; D ambiguous. The length of the CDR3 is 11 residues. The V end lost 2 bases, the J end lost 6 bases, and 6 bases lay between the germline ends. CDR1 and CDR2 from the germline V gene are DFQATT and SNEGSKA (reference sequence). The CDR3 nucleotides read TGCAGTGCTAGATTTGGGGATACGCAGTATTTT. Its translation is CSARFGDTQYF.

The J gene is TRBJ1-2, the V gene TRBV10-3; D is undetermined. Looked up from germline, CDR1 is ENHRY and CDR2 is SYGVKD. The CDR3 runs 14 residues. V was shortened by 0 bases and J by 7 bases, with 12 bases between the two germline ends. Here the CDR3 reads CAISESAVPGGYTF. The CDR3 DNA follows: TGTGCCATCAGTGAGTCGGCAGTCCCCGGTGGCTACACCTTC.